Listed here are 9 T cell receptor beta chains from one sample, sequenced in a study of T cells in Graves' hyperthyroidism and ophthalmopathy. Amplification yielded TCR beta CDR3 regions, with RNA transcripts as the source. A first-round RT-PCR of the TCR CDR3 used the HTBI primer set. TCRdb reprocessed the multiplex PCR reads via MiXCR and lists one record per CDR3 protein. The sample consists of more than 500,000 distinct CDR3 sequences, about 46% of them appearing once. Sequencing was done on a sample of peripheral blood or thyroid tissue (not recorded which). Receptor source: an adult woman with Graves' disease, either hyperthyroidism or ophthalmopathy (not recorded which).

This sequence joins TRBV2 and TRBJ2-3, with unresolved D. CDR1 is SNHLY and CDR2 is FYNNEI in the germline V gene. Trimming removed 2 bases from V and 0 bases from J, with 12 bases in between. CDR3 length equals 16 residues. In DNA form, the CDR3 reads TGTGCCAGCAGTGAACGGGCCTCTGGAAGCACAGATACGCAGTATTTT. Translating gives CASSERASGSTDTQYF.

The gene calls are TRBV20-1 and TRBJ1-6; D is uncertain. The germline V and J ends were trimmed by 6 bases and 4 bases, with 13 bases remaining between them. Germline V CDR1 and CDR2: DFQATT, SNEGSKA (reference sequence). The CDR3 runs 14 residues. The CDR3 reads CSARDEGYNSPLHF. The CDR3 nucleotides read TGCAGTGCACGAGACGAAGGATATAATTCACCCCTCCACTTT.

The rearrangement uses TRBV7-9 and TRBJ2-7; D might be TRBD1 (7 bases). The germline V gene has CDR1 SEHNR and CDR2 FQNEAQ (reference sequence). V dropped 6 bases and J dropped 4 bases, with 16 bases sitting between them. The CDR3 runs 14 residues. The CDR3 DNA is TGTGCCAGCAGTGGGGGGACAGCCCAATACGAGCAGTACTTC. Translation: CASSGGTAQYEQYF.

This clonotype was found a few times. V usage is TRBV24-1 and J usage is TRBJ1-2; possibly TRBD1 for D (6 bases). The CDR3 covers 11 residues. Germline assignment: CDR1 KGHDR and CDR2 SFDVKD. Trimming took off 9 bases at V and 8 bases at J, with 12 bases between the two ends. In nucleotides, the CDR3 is TGTGCCACCGAACAGGGTGGGGGCTACACCTTC. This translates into CATEQGGGYTF.

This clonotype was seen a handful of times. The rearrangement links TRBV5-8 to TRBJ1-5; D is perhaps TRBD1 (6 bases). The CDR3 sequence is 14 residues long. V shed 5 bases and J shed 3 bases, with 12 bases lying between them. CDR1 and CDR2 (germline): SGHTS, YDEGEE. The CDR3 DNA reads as TGTGCCAGCAGTAGGAACAGGGCCAATCAGCCCCAGCATTTT. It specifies CASSRNRANQPQHF.

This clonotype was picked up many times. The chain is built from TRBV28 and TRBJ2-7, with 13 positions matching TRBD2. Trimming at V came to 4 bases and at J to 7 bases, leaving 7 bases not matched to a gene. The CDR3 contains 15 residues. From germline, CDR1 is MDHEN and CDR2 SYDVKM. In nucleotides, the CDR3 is TGTGCCAGCAGTTCACTAGCGGGAGGGCCTGGAGAGCAGTACTTC. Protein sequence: CASSSLAGGPGEQYF.

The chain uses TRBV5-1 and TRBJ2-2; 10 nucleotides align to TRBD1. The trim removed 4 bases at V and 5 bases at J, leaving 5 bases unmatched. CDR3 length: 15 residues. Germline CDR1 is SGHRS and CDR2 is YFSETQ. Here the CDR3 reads CASSPGTGVTGELFF. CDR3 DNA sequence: TGCGCCAGCAGCCCCGGGACAGGGGTTACCGGGGAGCTGTTTTTT.

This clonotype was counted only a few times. The CDR3 bases are TGCAGCGTTGAAACGGCAGGCTACGAGCAGTACTTC. Protein: CSVETAGYEQYF. V and J are TRBV29-1 and TRBJ2-7; no firm D call. The CDR3 sequence is 12 residues long. V was cut by 2 bases and J by 3 bases, with 8 bases left in between. The germline V gene encodes CDR1 SQVTM and CDR2 ANQGSEA.

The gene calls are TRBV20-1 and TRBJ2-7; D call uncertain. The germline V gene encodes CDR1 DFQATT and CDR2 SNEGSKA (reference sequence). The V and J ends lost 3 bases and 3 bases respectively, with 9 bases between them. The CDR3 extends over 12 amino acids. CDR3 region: CSARPSFYEQYF. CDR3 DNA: TGCAGTGCTAGGCCTAGTTTCTACGAGCAGTACTTC.